This T cell receptor (beta chain) was sequenced during a study of shared clonotypes between healthy human individuals (TCRdb year 2020). The study in broad terms: The cohort comprised two women and a few men aged 18 to 49 years. The study deeply sequenced blood TCR repertoires of about 5 healthy adults to estimate repertoire size and the extent of clonotype sharing between individuals. Leukapheresis yielded between about 0.94 and 8.9 billion PBMCs per donor. To increase sequencing depth and limit assay-specific biases, TCR repertoire library preparation and sequencing were carried out by different laboratories using diverse techniques. For each donor, CD4 naive and CD4 memory were each run on three plates, CD8 naive on two plates, and CD8 memory on one plate.

What the work shows at the level of the full study, not this receptor alone: Sampling was limited to blood, and TCR repertoires in tissue likely differ from TCR repertoires in blood. Even with the large sequencing depth, rarefaction of the sorted-subset datasets indicated that sequencing was incomplete. Larger estimated clonotype richness was generally found for naive subsets than for memory subsets. When four donors were compared, the shared fraction of clonotypes was about 5.5% for naive CD4, approximately 3.5% for naive CD8, roughly 2.3% for memory CD4, and roughly 0.4% for memory CD8. Higher generation probabilities were observed for clonotypes shared by all four sorted-subset donors than for non-shared clonotypes. Pairwise subsampling led to the expectation that sequencing depth would affect the degree of clonotype sharing among donors. The small number of donors limited the genetic and exposure-history diversity represented.

Using the deep immunoSEQ assay, multiplex PCR amplified TCR CDR3 regions from genomic DNA. Extracted genomic DNA from each cell subset was distributed evenly across all wells of several immunoSEQ 96-well plates, and each plate was treated as a replicate. Each replicate PCR for sorted subsets received around 200 ng genomic DNA, equal to about 30,000 T cell genomes. Purified libraries were measured with a Qubit 3.0 fluorometer, size-checked on a Bioanalyzer 2100, and measured again with the KAPA Library Quantification kit. Every immunoSEQ 96-well plate was sequenced on a dedicated single-read 150-cycle Illumina NextSeq 550 flow cell. As for how the authors treated the data: Because only junctional sequences without quality scores were contained in the immunoSEQ output, filtering matching that applied to full-length reads could not be performed. To assign V/J genes and CDR3, sequences were annotated using PyIR, a Python wrapper for IgBLAST v1.9, with IMGT germline references. Reads with weak V/J assignments (E-value above 1e-6), missing CDR3, stop codons, out-of-frame junctions, or ambiguous translated residues were removed. V3J clonotypes were defined as sequences sharing the same inferred V gene, J gene, and CDR3 amino acid sequence. The percentage overlap between two repertoires was calculated by dividing the number of shared unique clonotypes by the size of the smaller repertoire. Repertoire richness was assessed with RTK rarefaction, the Chao1 estimator, and Recon v2.1 estimates of unobserved clonotypes. For all TCRbeta clonotypes obtained by the gDNA method from four donors, generation probabilities were computed with OLGA. In TCRdb, the immuneACCESS table is reduced to in-frame sequences with V and J assigned. These tables do not hold every clone; where another copy was compared, an unresolved V gene accounts for under half, and the others remain unexplained. V and J calls and clone size are given by that table; D and trimming were obtained from the DNA. The sample yields approximately 1.5 million clones; about 98% were counted once. The biggest ten clones account for about 0.42% of the sample.

The donors were healthy, HIV-negative adults who had no recently reported acute infections or vaccinations. Only Caucasian adults living in Nashville, Tennessee, USA were represented among the donors. CD4+ T cells were enriched by magnetic negative selection, after which naive cells were positively selected on CD45RA and the negative fraction was taken as the memory subset. Blood was collected by leukapheresis, and PBMCs were isolated by Ficoll-Histopaque density gradient centrifugation and then cryopreserved in liquid nitrogen vapor phase. Purity and quantity of every magnetically sorted T cell population were checked by analytical flow cytometry. From each sorted fraction, genomic DNA was isolated and quantified by UV absorbance on a Nanodrop 2000c. With regard to this clone: No cognate antigen has been identified for it. The record has no base qualities; no much larger clone is one base away.

The source of this sequence is a young man in good health. The specimen was naive CD4+ T cells sorted from blood. This sample's cell subset or site label indicates: CD45RA+ positively selected.

The CDR3 reads CASSLQQGARETQYF. The nucleotides are TGTGCCAGCAGTTTACAACAGGGGGCGCGGGAGACCCAGTACTTC. The V and J genes are TRBV6-5 and TRBJ2-5, and TRBD1 aligns with 9 junction nucleotides. Including the terminal cysteine and phenylalanine, the CDR3 comprises 15 residues. Here the CDR3 DNA is all that survives: 45 bases in frame from base 1. The germline V gene provides CDR1 MNHEY and CDR2 SVGAGI. V is cut back by 4 bases and J by 5 bases, with 8 bases in the junction unmatched.